This T cell receptor (beta chain) was documented in a study of tumor-infiltrating lymphocytes in primary liver carcinoma. Background on the study: The patient population consisted of men and women between 30 and 69 years of age.

In its sample, this clonotype was seen a few times. Its antigen remains unidentified. For blood RNA, unsorted whole blood served as the source, and germline DNA was extracted too. Patients carried chronic HBV infection without prior treatment. Study outcomes and limitations: Tumor-adjacent and tumor-blood pairs shared a smaller degree of overlap than tumor region pairs.

Total RNA (around 500 ng) served as template for TCR beta cDNA synthesis primed by a constant-region primer. Sequencing libraries for TCR beta derived from three nested multiplex PCR rounds that used slightly modified ARM-PCR. Both of the initial two PCR rounds ran for 10 cycles and employed TRBV1-TRBV30 forward primers alongside a C-beta reverse primer. One entry per CDR3 protein results from TCRdb running MiXCR on the multiplex PCR reads. Altogether 300,000 to 350,000 distinct CDR3 sequences are present, approximately 54% being singletons, with the ten largest covering 17%. Trimming left V 7 bases short and J 0 bases short, with 16 bases between. The CDR3 has 15 residues.

The V call is TRBV12-3 or TRBV12-4, the J call TRBJ2-7, with a tentative D call TRBD2 (6 bases). The sequenced sample was peripheral blood. The receptor comes from a woman aged 30 to 39 with primary liver carcinoma and hepatitis B virus infection. The CDR3 is CASMEGGSSSYEQYF. CDR3 DNA sequence: TGTGCCAGCATGGAGGGCGGTTCGAGCTCCTACGAGCAGTACTTC.